This T cell receptor (beta chain) was recorded in a study of chemoradiotherapy in HPV16-positive cancers. Study-wide results and caveats: During treatment, candidate HPV-specific clones and E7-related motifs expanded in tumor.

The CDR3 runs to 11 residues. V lost 2 bases and J 6 bases, leaving 6 bases between the germline ends. CDR1 is SQVTM and CDR2 is ANQGSEA in the germline V gene. The data were produced by immunoSEQ multiplex PCR, yet TCRdb's version contains in-frame clones alone and is incomplete. The data hold some 28,000 clones, with 75% to 90% observed a single time. Worth noting for this clone: The target antigen is unknown.

This chain joins TRBV29-1 and TRBJ2-3; D unclear. The receptor comes from a human donor with HPV-associated anogenital cancer. Sequenced material: blood, taken from a patient who underwent chemoradiotherapy. The chain's CDR3 is CSVEMGDTQYF. The CDR3 DNA reads as TGCAGCGTTGAAATGGGGGATACGCAGTATTTT.